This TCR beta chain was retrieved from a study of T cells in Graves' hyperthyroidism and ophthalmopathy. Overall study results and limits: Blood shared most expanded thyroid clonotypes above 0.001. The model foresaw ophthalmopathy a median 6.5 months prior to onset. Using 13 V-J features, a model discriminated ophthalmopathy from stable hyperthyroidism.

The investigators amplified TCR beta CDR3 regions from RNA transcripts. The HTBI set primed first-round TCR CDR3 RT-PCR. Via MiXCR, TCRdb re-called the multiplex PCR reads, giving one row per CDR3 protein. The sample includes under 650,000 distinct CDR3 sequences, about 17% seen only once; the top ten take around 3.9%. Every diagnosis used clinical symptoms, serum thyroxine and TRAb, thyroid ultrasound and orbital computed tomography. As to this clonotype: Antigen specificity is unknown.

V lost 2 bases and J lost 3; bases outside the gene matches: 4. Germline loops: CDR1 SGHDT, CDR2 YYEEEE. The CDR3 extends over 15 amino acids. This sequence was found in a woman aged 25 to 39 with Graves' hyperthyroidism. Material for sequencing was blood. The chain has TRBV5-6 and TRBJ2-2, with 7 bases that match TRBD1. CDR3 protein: CASSFGTVDTGELFF. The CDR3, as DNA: TGTGCCAGCAGCTTTGGGACAGTAGACACCGGGGAGCTGTTTTTT.